Detailed here is one TCR beta chain. The sample comes from a study of OX40 agonist ivuxolimab in advanced cancers. Sequenced by immunoSEQ multiplex PCR; TCRdb stores in-frame clones only, minus some. The sample lists 100,000 to 130,000 clones; 80% to 95% were seen once. The V and J ends lost 8 bases and 8 bases, in that order; junction bases with no gene match: 9. The CDR3 length is 14 residues. The germline V gene encodes CDR1 WSHSY and CDR2 SAAADI. The material sequenced was CD4+ or CD8+ T cells sorted from blood, taken in a trial of the OX40 agonist ivuxolimab. The origin of this receptor is an adult with an advanced solid tumor such as melanoma, head and neck, liver or kidney cancer. This sequence joins TRBV10-2 and TRBJ2-3; 11 bases are a match to TRBD2. This CDR3 is CASHTSGGLSTQYF. The CDR3 DNA is TGCGCCAGCCACACTAGCGGGGGTTTGAGTACGCAGTATTTT.